This paragraph covers one T cell receptor (beta chain) sequence. The antigen is not known. These data belong to a study of T cell responses to AZD1222 COVID-19 vaccine. Study findings and constraints: The study reported that nearly half of spike-specific TCRs target unmutated variant regions. Seropositivity was recorded at baseline in only a handful of AZD1222 recipients.

The J segment lost 12 bases and the V segment lost 4 bases, leaving 15 bases of the junction unmatched. CDR3 size: 14 residues. Per germline, CDR1 LGHDT and CDR2 YNNKEL (reference sequence). TCRdb's table, derived via immunoSEQ multiplex PCR, lists solely in-frame clones and lacks some. There are some 87,000 clones in the sample; over 75% occur only once, and 30% to 35% lies in the top ten. The clonotype comes from an adult in good health. The chain combines TRBV3-1 (or the pseudogene TRBV3-2) with TRBJ2-7, with 7 bases aligning to TRBD1. Sample: peripheral blood, taken on day 0 of AZD1222 vaccination. The CDR3 sequence is CASSRSGGGDYAYF. The CDR3 DNA sequence: TGTGCCAGCAGCCGGTCAGGGGGTGGGGATTACGCGTACTTC.